The rows below give T cell receptor beta chains drawn from one sample of a study of cytomegalovirus exposure and HLA in healthy donors. The repertoire was sequenced with immunoSEQ multiplex PCR; TCRdb's copy has only in-frame clones and lacks some. The repertoire includes 100,000 to 150,000 clones, around 77% of them detected once, and 9.5% to 15% sits in the top ten. The sample taken for sequencing was PBMCs. These TCRs come from a woman aged 40 to 50 in good health and CMV-seropositive. Both conserved end residues are part of each CDR3. D genes are given only for firm matches.

J: TRBJ2-1; V: TRBV11-2; D: TRBD2; CDR3: CASSLRLAGVDEQFF
J: TRBJ1-1; V: TRBV7-9; D: TRBD1; CDR3: CASSLDLWAGGKVTEAFF
J: TRBJ1-1; V: TRBV21-1; D: -; CDR3: CASSDKRRSNTEAFF
J: TRBJ2-5; V: TRBV7-6; D: TRBD1; CDR3: CASSRDRSQGWTGAQYF
J: TRBJ1-6; V: TRBV7-9; D: -; CDR3: CASSLVEARNNSPLHF
J: TRBJ1-2; V: TRBV27; D: -; CDR3: CATADRNYGYTF
J: TRBJ2-7; V: TRBV30; D: TRBD1; CDR3: CAYGTGNYEQYF
J: TRBJ2-7; V: TRBV11-2; D: TRBD2; CDR3: CASSLGPRGDSGIEQYF
J: TRBJ2-3; V: TRBV10-2; D: TRBD2; CDR3: CASSVTSGSGDTQYF
J: TRBJ2-1; V: TRBV10-2; D: TRBD2; CDR3: CASWGLADYNEQFF
J: TRBJ1-2; V: TRBV28; D: -; CDR3: CASSLYLVPRERAF
J: TRBJ1-1; V: TRBV30; D: -; CDR3: CAWGRGGGTEAFF
J: TRBJ1-1; V: TRBV15; D: -; CDR3: CATSRDLEGGTEAFF
J: TRBJ1-2; V: TRBV12-5; D: TRBD1; CDR3: CASGPIINQDRGSVCYTF
J: TRBJ2-4; V: TRBV2; D: TRBD2; CDR3: CASSPRTSGRDIQYF